These 27 T cell receptor beta chains share one sample of origin, sequenced in a study of cytomegalovirus exposure and HLA in healthy donors. Primers for the PCR totalled 60 Vbeta and 13 Jbeta. This table comes from immunoSEQ multiplex PCR, and its TCRdb copy is limited to in-frame clones, with some not included. In the table there are over 150,000 clones, about 80% of which are singletons. Sequencing was carried out using PBMCs. These receptors originate from a woman aged 40 to 55 in good health and CMV-seronegative.

V and J are TRBV10-2 and TRBJ2-5, with D perhaps matching TRBD2 (5 bases). The DNA end favors TRBJ2-7, so the J call may be wrong. This CDR3 has 14 residues. Germline V gene lookup returns CDR1 WSHSY and CDR2 SAAADI. In DNA form, the CDR3 reads TGCGCCAGCATCTTAGGACTGTCCGGAGACGAGCAGTACTTC. Amino acids: CASILGLSGDEQYF.

This clone was seen only a few times. This rearrangement joins TRBV7-9 to TRBJ2-7; D gene unclear. The CDR3 contains 12 residues. The ends were cut back, 1 base at V and 3 bases at J, with 4 bases in the middle. Germline V gene lookup returns CDR1 SEHNR and CDR2 FQNEAQ (reference sequence). CDR3 sequence: CASSLVSYEQYF. DNA of the CDR3: TGTGCCAGCAGCTTAGTGAGCTACGAGCAGTACTTC.

The chain uses TRBV28 and TRBJ2-7; maybe TRBD1 (6 bases). Germline V CDR1 and CDR2: MDHEN, SYDVKM. Trimming left V 6 bases short and J 0 bases short, with 15 bases between. The CDR3 sequence is 15 residues long. CDR3 in amino acids: CASRGGTPSSYEQYF. CDR3 sequence (DNA): TGTGCCAGCAGGGGTGGGACACCCTCCTCCTACGAGCAGTACTTC.

The rearrangement uses TRBV5-8 and TRBJ2-5; 8 bases agree with TRBD1. V trimming: 4 bases; J trimming: 1 base; junction bases outside the gene matches: 6. This CDR3 has 15 residues. In germline, CDR1 is SGHTS, CDR2 YDEGEE. For the CDR3, the DNA is TGTGCCAGCAGCCGGGGACAGGCGTTCCAAGAGACCCAGTACTTC. Translation: CASSRGQAFQETQYF.

V gene TRBV6-1 combines with J gene TRBJ2-5, with TRBD1 identical over 9 bases. CDR3 length equals 15 residues. The germline V gene encodes CDR1 MNHNS and CDR2 SASEGT. The V gene end was trimmed by 7 bases and the J gene end by 4 bases; junction bases not matched to a gene: 10. The CDR3 DNA follows: TGTGCCAGCACCCCGGGACAGGGTGGAGGAGAGACCCAGTACTTC. This gives the protein CASTPGQGGGETQYF.

The J gene is TRBJ2-3, the V gene TRBV5-4, with 8 positions matching TRBD2. Trimming removed 0 bases from V and 0 bases from J; junction bases left unmatched: 0. The CDR3 length is 15 residues. CDR1 SGHNT and CDR2 YYREEE come from the germline V gene (reference sequence). In nucleotides, the CDR3 is TGTGCCAGCAGCTTGGTAGCGGGGAGCACAGATACGCAGTATTTT. Translated: CASSLVAGSTDTQYF. The variable domain in full, with the rest retrieved from reference TRBV5-4 and TRBJ2-3, is ETGVTQSPTHLIKTRGQQVTLRCSSQSGHNTVSWYQQALGQGPQFIFQYYREEENGRGNFPPRFSGLQFPNYSSELNVNALELDDSALYLCASSLVAGSTDTQYFGPGTRLTVL.

The V call is TRBV7-6, the J call TRBJ1-1; the D is unclear. The CDR3 totals 15 residues. CDR1 is SGHVS, CDR2 FNYEAQ, per germline. Trimming stripped 2 bases from V and 0 bases from J, with 10 bases between. CDR3 coding DNA: TGTGCCAGCAGCTTACAACGGGTGATGAACACTGAAGCTTTCTTT. Translated: CASSLQRVMNTEAFF.

CDR3 sequence: CASSLGWAEGGEQFF. DNA of the CDR3: TGTGCCAGCAGCTTAGGTTGGGCGGAGGGAGGTGAGCAGTTCTTC. J is TRBJ2-1 and V is TRBV7-9, with D possibly TRBD2 on 6 matching bases. CDR1 and CDR2 (germline): SEHNR, FQNEAQ (reference sequence). V lost 1 base to trimming and J lost 9 bases, with 16 bases between them. This CDR3 spans 15 amino acids.

The gene calls are TRBV5-6 and TRBJ1-3; tentative D call: TRBD1 (6 bases). The CDR3 sequence is 16 residues long. With 2 bases removed from V and 2 bases from J, the gap between germline ends came to 14 bases. The V gene's germline CDR1 is SGHDT and CDR2 YYEEEE. This CDR3 is CASSFGGPGAGNTIYF. The CDR3 nucleotides read TGTGCCAGCAGCTTCGGGGGGCCAGGGGCTGGAAACACCATATATTTT. Combining the CDR3 with reference TRBV5-6 and TRBJ1-3 gives the whole variable domain DAGVTQSPTHLIKTRGQQVTLRCSPKSGHDTVSWYQQALGQGPQFIFQYYEEEERQRGNFPDRFSGHQFPNYSSELNVNALLLGDSALYLCASSFGGPGAGNTIYFGEGSWLTVV.

The J gene is TRBJ1-6, the V gene TRBV2; D unclear. CDR3 length: 13 residues. Germline CDR1 is SNHLY and CDR2 is FYNNEI. V was clipped by 6 bases and J by 10 bases, with 13 bases between them. The CDR3 nucleotides read TGTGCCAGCAGAGGCGGCATTAGGTCACCCCTCCACTTT. As protein: CASRGGIRSPLHF.

The genes are TRBV7-9 and TRBJ2-5, with 9 bases matching TRBD2. The CDR3 consists of 16 residues. The V segment lost 0 bases and the J segment 5 bases; nucleotides outside the gene matches: 7. Per the germline V gene, CDR1 is SEHNR and CDR2 is FQNEAQ (reference sequence). CDR3 region: CASSLAGGGAGETQYF. The CDR3, as DNA: TGTGCCAGCAGCTTAGCTGGCGGGGGGGCCGGGGAGACCCAGTACTTC.

This chain links TRBV2 with TRBJ2-2; D perhaps matches TRBD1 (6 bases). Trimming took 6 bases from V and 3 from J, leaving 14 bases between them. The CDR3 totals 15 residues. Germline V lookup: CDR1 SNHLY, CDR2 FYNNEI. CDR3: CASRSRDMDTGELFF. The CDR3 DNA is TGTGCCAGCAGATCCAGGGACATGGACACCGGGGAGCTGTTTTTT.

This chain joins TRBV5-4 and TRBJ2-1, with 8 bases aligning to TRBD1. CDR1 is SGHNT, CDR2 YYREEE, per germline (reference sequence). This CDR3 is built from 15 residues. The ends lost 1 base at V and 2 bases at J; junction bases unmatched: 2. The CDR3 coding sequence is TGTGCCAGCAGCTTGTCACAGGGGGCCTACAATGAGCAGTTCTTC. Its translation is CASSLSQGAYNEQFF. Complete variable domain (other parts from reference TRBV5-4 and TRBJ2-1): ETGVTQSPTHLIKTRGQQVTLRCSSQSGHNTVSWYQQALGQGPQFIFQYYREEENGRGNFPPRFSGLQFPNYSSELNVNALELDDSALYLCASSLSQGAYNEQFFGPGTRLTVL.

This rearrangement joins TRBV2 to TRBJ2-5, with D possibly matching TRBD1 (6 bases). Between the trimmed V and J ends, which lost 2 bases and 5 bases, there was a span of 9 bases. The germline V gene has CDR1 SNHLY and CDR2 FYNNEI. The CDR3 runs 13 residues. The CDR3 spells CASSEQGRETQYF. In DNA form, the CDR3 reads TGTGCCAGCAGTGAACAGGGGCGGGAGACCCAGTACTTC.

The chain carries TRBV6-1 and TRBJ2-4; TRBD2 might be the D (7 bases). Germline V CDR1 and CDR2: MNHNS, SASEGT. The CDR3 contains 14 residues. The germline V and J ends were trimmed by 1 base and 7 bases, with 11 bases remaining between them. CDR3 protein: CASSEVEGGNIQYF. CDR3 DNA: TGTGCCAGCAGTGAAGTTGAGGGGGGGAACATTCAGTACTTC.

This clone was seen more than once but under ten times. Relative to the germline gene, one junction end is altered; a read error may explain this. The chain couples TRBV7-9 to TRBJ1-1; D is unresolved. CDR3 length equals 12 residues. Germline V gene data show CDR1 as SEHNR and CDR2 as FQNEAQ (reference sequence). The CDR3 spells CSSSLVLREAFF. For the CDR3, the DNA is TGTTCCAGCAGCTTAGTTCTTCGGGAAGCTTTCTTT.

V and J are TRBV11-2 and TRBJ2-1; D remains ambiguous. Germline V gene sequence: CDR1 SGHAT, CDR2 FQNNGV. CDR3 length: 10 residues. V lost 7 bases and J lost 7, with 5 bases in between. The CDR3 loop reads CASIGNEQFF. CDR3 DNA: TGTGCCAGCATCGGGAATGAGCAGTTCTTC.

This chain connects TRBV6-4 to TRBJ1-1; D might be TRBD1 (5 bases). This CDR3 has 13 residues. Deletions cut 5 bases from V and 2 bases from J, with 9 bases between. In germline, CDR1 is MRHNA, CDR2 SNTAGT. CDR3 in amino acids: CASSTDSNTEAFF. As DNA, the CDR3 is TGTGCCAGCAGTACCGACAGTAACACTGAAGCTTTCTTT.

This clone has just one count. This chain connects TRBV6-1 to TRBJ2-3, with D possibly being TRBD2 (5 bases). The germline gives CDR1 MNHNS, CDR2 SASEGT. CDR3 length: 14 amino acids. Trimming stripped 5 bases from V and 1 base from J, with 10 bases between. The CDR3 bases are TGTGCCAGCAGTATGACTACCCGCACAGATACGCAGTATTTT. Protein sequence: CASSMTTRTDTQYF.

The V and J genes are TRBV27 and TRBJ1-5, with a tentative D call TRBD1 (6 bases). CDR3 length equals 15 residues. The germline V gene encodes CDR1 MNHEY and CDR2 SMNVEV (reference sequence). Trimming pared 3 bases from V and 3 bases from J, leaving 12 bases between. The CDR3 DNA reads TGTGCCAGCAGTTTCAGGGGACAACACAATCAGCCCCAGCATTTT. It is translated as CASSFRGQHNQPQHF.

This rearrangement joins TRBV9 to TRBJ2-7; 7 bases line up with TRBD2. CDR3 length: 16 residues. Trimming cost V 0 bases and J 4 bases; bases outside gene matches: 10. Germline V gene lookup returns CDR1 SGDLS and CDR2 YYNGEE. The DNA for the CDR3 is TGTGCCAGCAGCGTAGCACCCGGACTAGATGTGTACGAGCAGTACTTC. It encodes CASSVAPGLDVYEQYF.

This rearrangement joins TRBV6-4 to TRBJ2-2; tentatively, D is TRBD2 (6 bases). Germline-derived CDR1 and CDR2 are MRHNA and SNTAGT. The V end lost 0 bases, the J end lost 1 base, and 9 bases lay between the germline ends. CDR3 length equals 16 residues. Here the CDR3 DNA reads TGTGCCAGCAGTGACTCTCCAGCGGGGAACACCGGGGAGCTGTTTTTT. Translated: CASSDSPAGNTGELFF.

DNA for the CDR3: TGCAGCGTTGTGGTACAGGGGAATTCCTACGAGCAGTACTTC. Translated, it gives CSVVVQGNSYEQYF. The chain combines TRBV29-1 with TRBJ2-7; 7 nucleotides agree with TRBD1. This CDR3 spans 14 amino acids. Germline V gives CDR1 SQVTM, CDR2 ANQGSEA. After removal of 4 bases from V and 1 base from J, the junction contained 7 bases not matched to a gene.

V usage is TRBV2 and J usage is TRBJ1-1; tentatively, D is TRBD1 (6 bases). This CDR3 is 15 amino acids long. Trimming pared 8 bases from V and 1 base from J, leaving 17 bases between. Germline V gene sequence: CDR1 SNHLY, CDR2 FYNNEI. The CDR3 bases are TGTGCCAGCTTCTCTCCGACAGGATCGAACACTGAAGCTTTCTTT. It yields the protein CASFSPTGSNTEAFF.

V is TRBV7-9 and J is TRBJ1-2; maybe TRBD1 (5 bases). Germline V gene data show CDR1 as SEHNR and CDR2 as FQNEAQ (reference sequence). The CDR3 runs to 18 residues. The V end lost 5 bases, the J end lost 4 bases, and 26 bases lay between the germline ends. The CDR3 here is CASSAVGGDVGRFYGYTF. In nucleotides, the CDR3 is TGTGCCAGCAGCGCCGTGGGGGGGGACGTCGGTAGATTCTATGGCTACACCTTC.

Only one count was recorded for this clone. The gene calls are TRBV10-2 and TRBJ2-7, with D unresolved. The CDR3 has 13 residues. Trimming shortened V by 8 bases and J by 0 bases, and 11 bases separated the two germline ends. The V gene's germline CDR1 is WSHSY and CDR2 SAAADI. The CDR3 coding sequence is TGCGCCAGCGGGCAAGTTCGCTCCTACGAGCAGTACTTC. Residues: CASGQVRSYEQYF.

This clone was counted a few times. The chain combines TRBV10-3 with TRBJ1-3; tentative D call: TRBD1 (6 bases). CDR1 is ENHRY and CDR2 is SYGVKD in the germline V gene. V was clipped by 3 bases and J by 4 bases, with 13 bases between them. The CDR3 has 15 amino acids. CDR3 loop: CAISDSRGSGNTIYF. CDR3 nucleotide sequence: TGTGCCATCAGTGATAGCAGGGGCTCGGGAAACACCATATATTTT.